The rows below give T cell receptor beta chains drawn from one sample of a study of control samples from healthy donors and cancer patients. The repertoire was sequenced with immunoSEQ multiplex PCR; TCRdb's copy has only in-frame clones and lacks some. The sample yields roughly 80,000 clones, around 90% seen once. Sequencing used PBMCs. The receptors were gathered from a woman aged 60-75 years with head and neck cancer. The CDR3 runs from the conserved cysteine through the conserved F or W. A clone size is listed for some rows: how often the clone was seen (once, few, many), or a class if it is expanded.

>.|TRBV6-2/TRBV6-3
CASSNQQRSQHF
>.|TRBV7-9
CASSLSGNEQFF
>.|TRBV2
CASRKDWNTEAFF
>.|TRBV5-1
CASSPPSGQGAQGEQYF
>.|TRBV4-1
CASSQEGLAGNTGELFF
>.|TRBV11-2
CASSTTTAGSYNEQFF
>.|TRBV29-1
CSARQAGNTIYF
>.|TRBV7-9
CASSPLRRIAKNIQYF
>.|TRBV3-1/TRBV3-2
CASSKTGDQPQHF
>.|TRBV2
CASSVGSGTNTGELFF
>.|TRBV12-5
CASGLGGLGSNQPQHF
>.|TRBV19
CASSNPYEPGRAVATQYF
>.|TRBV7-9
CASSLPGLNYEQYF
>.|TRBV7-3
CASSKKGTSETSTDTQYF
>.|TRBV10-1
CASSEGTRNTEAFF
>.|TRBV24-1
CATSDLGRQLFF
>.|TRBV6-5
CASSYSTSGSKLFF
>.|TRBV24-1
CATSDLASGRRTDTQYF
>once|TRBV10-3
CAISTAGSEETQYF
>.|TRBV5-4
CASSTDAGSGNTIYF
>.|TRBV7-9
CASSLGGLPSTDTQYF
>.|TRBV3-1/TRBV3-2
CASSPLGLKNTEAFF
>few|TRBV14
CASSQDPESSYEQYF
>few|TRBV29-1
CSVRDSNTEAFF
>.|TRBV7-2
CASSNSGNYNEQFF
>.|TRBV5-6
CASSGRTSWGETQYF
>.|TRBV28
CASSLPQGARGFYEQYF
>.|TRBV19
CATNSGSSYNEQFF
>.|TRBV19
CASNEGARGANVLTF
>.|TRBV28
CASTSSVVAETQYF
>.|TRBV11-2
CASSLGGRAFEEQFF
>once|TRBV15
CATSRDRATTEAFF
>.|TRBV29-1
CSVWGQGDEAFF
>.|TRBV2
CASRRIAGVIDTQYF
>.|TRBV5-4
CASSWTVDTEAFF
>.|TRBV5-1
CASSLMAGSGELFF
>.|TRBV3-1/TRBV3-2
CASSQPGTGGDTQYF
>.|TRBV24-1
CATSESGGYNEQFF
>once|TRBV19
CASSITSANTGELFF
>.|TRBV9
CASSVGDSPNEQFF
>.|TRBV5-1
CASSLASEGNEQFF
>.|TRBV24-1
CATSNVAGGFLYEQFF
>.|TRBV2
CASTTDRMNTGELFF
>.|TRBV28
CASTVAGLYGYTF
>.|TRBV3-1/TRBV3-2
CASSQATGTGTGELFF
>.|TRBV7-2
CASSPGDPKYNEQFF
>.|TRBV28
CASATGGANTGELFF
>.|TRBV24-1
CATSDEITDTQYF
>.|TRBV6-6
CASSRTGSYEQYF
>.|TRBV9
CASSVVFGGDTQYF
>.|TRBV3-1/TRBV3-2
CASSPRDVNTEAFF
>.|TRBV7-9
CASSLVGETQYF
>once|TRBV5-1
CASSRGLQETQYF
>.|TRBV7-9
CASSFPSLGSYNEQFF
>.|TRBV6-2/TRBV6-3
CASSYGRNTEAFF
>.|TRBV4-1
CASSKGGQGAQYTEAFF
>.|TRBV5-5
CASSLGHSNEQFF
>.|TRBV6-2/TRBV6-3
CASSRGAARGWNYGYTF
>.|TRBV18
CASSPTTGDRLLPLF
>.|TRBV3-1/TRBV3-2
CASSQDLGDHNEQFF